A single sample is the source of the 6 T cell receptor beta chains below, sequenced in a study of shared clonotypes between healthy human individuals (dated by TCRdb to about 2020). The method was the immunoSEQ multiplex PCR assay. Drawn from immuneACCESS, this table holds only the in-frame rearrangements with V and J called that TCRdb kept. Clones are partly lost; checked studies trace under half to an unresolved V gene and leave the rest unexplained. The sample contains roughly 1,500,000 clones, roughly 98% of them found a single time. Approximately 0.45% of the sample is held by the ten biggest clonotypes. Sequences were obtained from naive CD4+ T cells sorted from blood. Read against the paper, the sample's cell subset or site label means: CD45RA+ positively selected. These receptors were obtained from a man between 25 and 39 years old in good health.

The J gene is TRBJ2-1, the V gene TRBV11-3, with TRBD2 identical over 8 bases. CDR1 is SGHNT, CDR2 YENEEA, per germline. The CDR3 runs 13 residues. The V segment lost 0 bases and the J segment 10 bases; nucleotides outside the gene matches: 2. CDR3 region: CASSLDGTREQFF. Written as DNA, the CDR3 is TGTGCCAGCAGCTTAGACGGGACTAGAGAGCAGTTCTTC.

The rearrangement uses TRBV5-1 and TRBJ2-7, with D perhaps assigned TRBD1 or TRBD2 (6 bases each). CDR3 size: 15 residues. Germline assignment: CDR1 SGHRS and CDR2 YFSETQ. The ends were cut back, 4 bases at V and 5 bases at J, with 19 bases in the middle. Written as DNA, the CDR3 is TGCGCCAGCAGCGCTTTAGGGGGGCGCTTGCACGAGCAGTACTTC. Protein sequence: CASSALGGRLHEQYF.

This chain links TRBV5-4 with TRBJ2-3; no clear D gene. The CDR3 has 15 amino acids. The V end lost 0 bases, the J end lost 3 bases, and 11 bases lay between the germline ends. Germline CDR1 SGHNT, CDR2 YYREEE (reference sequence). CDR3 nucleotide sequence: TGTGCCAGCAGCTTGGGGCACTTGGGAACAGATACGCAGTATTTT. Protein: CASSLGHLGTDTQYF.

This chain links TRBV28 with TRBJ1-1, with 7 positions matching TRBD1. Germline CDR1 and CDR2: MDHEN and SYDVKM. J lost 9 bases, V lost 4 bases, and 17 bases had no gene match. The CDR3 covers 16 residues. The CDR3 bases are TGTGCCAGCAGTTACCTCAGGCGGGGAGGGGGCTATCAAGCTTTCTTT. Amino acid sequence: CASSYLRRGGGYQAFF.

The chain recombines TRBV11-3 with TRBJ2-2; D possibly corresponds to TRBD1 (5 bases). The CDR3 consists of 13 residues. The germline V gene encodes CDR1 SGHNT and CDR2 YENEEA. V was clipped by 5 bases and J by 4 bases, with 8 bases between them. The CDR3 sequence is CASSEDSTGELFF. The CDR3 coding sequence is TGTGCCAGCAGCGAAGACAGCACCGGGGAGCTGTTTTTT.

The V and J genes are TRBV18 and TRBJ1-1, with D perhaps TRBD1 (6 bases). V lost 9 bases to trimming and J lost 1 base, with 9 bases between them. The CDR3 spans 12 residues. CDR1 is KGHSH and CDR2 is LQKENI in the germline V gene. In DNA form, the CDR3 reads TGTGCCAGTACACAGGGGAACACTGAAGCTTTCTTT. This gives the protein CASTQGNTEAFF.